This TCR beta chain was captured by sequencing in a study of blood T cell repertoires in COVID-19. Looking at the study overall: Samples representing acute and convalescent COVID-19 were sourced from the United States, Italy and Spain.

Germline-derived CDR1 and CDR2 are SGHRS and YFSETQ. The germline V and J ends were trimmed by 0 bases and 3 bases, with 6 bases remaining between them. This CDR3 has 13 residues. Recovery meant two consecutive negative NP/OP PCR tests, professional clearance, or resolved symptoms. TCRdb keeps only in-frame clones here, not all; method: immunoSEQ multiplex PCR. The table includes 200,000 to 300,000 clones, around 88% detected once. The TCR was taken from a woman under 40 who had recovered from COVID-19. The sequenced sample consisted of PBMCs or T cells enriched from blood (not recorded which). The chain combines TRBV5-1 with TRBJ1-1; D gene ambiguous. The CDR3 sequence: CASSLGEDTEAFF. The CDR3 nucleotides are TGCGCCAGCAGCTTGGGGGAGGACACTGAAGCTTTCTTT.